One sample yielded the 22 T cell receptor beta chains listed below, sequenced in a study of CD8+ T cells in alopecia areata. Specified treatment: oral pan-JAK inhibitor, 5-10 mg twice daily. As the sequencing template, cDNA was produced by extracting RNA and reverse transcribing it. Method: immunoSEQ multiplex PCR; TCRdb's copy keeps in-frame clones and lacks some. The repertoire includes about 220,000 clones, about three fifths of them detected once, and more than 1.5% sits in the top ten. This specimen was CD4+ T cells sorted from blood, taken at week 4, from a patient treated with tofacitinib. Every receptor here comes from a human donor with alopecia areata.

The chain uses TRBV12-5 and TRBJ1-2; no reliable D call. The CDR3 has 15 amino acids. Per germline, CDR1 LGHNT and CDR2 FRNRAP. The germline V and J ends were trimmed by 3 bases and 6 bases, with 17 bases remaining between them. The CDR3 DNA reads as TGTGCTAGTGGTTTTGTTGTAGGCCCGGCACATGGCTACACCTTC. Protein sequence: CASGFVVGPAHGYTF.

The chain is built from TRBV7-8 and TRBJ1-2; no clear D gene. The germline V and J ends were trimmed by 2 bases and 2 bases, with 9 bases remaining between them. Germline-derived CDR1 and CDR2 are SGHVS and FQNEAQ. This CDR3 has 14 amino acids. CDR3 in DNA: TGTGCCAGCAGCTTACAGAGGACGAACTATGGCTACACCTTC. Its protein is CASSLQRTNYGYTF.

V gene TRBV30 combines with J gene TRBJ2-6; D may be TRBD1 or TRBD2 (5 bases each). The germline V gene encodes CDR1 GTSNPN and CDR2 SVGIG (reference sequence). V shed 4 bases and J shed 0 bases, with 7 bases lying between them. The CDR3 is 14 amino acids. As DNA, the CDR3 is TGTGCCTGGACAGGGAGCTCTGGGGCCAACGTCCTGACTTTC. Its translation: CAWTGSSGANVLTF. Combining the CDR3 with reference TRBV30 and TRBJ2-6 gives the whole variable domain SQTIHQWPATLVQPVGSPLSLECTVEGTSNPNLYWYRQAAGRGLQLLFYSVGIGQISSEVPQNLSASRPQDRQFILSSKKLLLSDSGFYLCAWTGSSGANVLTFGAGSRLTVL.

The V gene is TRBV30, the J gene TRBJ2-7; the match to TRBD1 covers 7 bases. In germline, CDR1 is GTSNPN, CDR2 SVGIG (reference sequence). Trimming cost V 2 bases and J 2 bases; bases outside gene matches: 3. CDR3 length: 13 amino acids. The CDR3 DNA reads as TGTGCCTGGAGTTTACAGGGGACCTACGAGCAGTACTTC. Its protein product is CAWSLQGTYEQYF. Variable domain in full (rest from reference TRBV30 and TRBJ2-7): SQTIHQWPATLVQPVGSPLSLECTVEGTSNPNLYWYRQAAGRGLQLLFYSVGIGQISSEVPQNLSASRPQDRQFILSSKKLLLSDSGFYLCAWSLQGTYEQYFGPGTRLTVT.

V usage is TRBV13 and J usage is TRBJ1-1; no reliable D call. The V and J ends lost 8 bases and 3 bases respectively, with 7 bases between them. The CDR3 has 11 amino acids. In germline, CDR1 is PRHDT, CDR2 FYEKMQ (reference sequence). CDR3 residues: CASSTDTEAFF. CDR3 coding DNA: TGTGCCAGCTCCACGGACACTGAAGCTTTCTTT.

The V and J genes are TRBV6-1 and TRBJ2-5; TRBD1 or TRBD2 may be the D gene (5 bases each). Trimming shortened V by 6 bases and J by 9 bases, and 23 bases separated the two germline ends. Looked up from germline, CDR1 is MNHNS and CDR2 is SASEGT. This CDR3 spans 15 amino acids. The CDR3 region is CASRPTGTNSDAQYF. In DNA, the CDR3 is TGTGCCAGCAGACCAACCGGGACGAACTCCGACGCCCAGTACTTC.

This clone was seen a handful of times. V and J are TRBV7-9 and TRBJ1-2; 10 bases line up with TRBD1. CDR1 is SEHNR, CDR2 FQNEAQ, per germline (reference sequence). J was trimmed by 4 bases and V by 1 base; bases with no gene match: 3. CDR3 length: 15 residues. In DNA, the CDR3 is TGTGCCAGCAGCTTAGGGACAGGGGGACGCTATGGCTACACCTTC. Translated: CASSLGTGGRYGYTF.

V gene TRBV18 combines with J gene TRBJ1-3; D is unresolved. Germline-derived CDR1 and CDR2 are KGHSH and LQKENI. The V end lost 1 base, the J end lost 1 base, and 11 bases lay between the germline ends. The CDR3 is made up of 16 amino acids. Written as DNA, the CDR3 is TGTGCCAGCTCACCACGGACGCCCGATTCTGGAAACACCATATATTTT. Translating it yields CASSPRTPDSGNTIYF.

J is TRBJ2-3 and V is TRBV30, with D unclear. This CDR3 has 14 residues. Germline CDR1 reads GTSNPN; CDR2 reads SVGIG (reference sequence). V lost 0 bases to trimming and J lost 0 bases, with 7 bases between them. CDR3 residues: CAWSVRGSTDTQYF. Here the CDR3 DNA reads TGTGCCTGGAGTGTACGTGGAAGCACAGATACGCAGTATTTT.

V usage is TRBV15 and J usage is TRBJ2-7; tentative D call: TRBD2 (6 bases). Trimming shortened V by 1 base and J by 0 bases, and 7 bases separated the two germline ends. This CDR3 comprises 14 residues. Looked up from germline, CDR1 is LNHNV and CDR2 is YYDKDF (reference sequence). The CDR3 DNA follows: TGTGCCACCAGCAGAGTCGGGGGCTCCTACGAGCAGTACTTC. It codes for CATSRVGGSYEQYF.

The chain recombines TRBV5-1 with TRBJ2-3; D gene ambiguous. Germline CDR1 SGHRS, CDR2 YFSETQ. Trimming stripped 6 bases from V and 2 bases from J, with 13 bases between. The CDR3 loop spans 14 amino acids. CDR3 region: CASKVGVLTDTQYF. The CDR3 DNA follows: TGCGCCAGCAAAGTTGGGGTCCTCACAGATACGCAGTATTTT.

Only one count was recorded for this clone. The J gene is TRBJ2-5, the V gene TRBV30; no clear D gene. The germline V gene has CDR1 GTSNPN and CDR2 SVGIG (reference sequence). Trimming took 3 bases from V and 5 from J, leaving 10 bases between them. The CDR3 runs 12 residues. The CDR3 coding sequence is TGTGCCTGGAGCTCCGTCGGGGAGACCCAGTACTTC. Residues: CAWSSVGETQYF.

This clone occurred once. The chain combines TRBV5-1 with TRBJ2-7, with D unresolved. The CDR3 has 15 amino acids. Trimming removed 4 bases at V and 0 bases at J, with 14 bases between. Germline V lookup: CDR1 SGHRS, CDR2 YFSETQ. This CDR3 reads CASSPSQISSYEQYF. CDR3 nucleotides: TGCGCCAGCAGCCCATCACAGATTAGCTCCTACGAGCAGTACTTC.

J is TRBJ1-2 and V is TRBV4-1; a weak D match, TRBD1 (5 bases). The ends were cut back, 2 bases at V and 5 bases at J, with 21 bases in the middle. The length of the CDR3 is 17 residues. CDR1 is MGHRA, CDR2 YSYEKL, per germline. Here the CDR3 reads CASSQQRGQGRLYGYTF. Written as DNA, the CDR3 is TGCGCCAGCAGCCAACAAAGAGGCCAGGGCCGCCTATATGGCTACACCTTC.

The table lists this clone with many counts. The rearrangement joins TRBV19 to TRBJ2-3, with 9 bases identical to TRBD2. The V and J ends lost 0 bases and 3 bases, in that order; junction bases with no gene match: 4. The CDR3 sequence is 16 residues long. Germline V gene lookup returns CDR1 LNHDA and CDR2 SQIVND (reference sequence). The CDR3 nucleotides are TGTGCCAGTAGTATAGAAAATCTAGCGGGGACAGATACGCAGTATTTT. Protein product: CASSIENLAGTDTQYF.

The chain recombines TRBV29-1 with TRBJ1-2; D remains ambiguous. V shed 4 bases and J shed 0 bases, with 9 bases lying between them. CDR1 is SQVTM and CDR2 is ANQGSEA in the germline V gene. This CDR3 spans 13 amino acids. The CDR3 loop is CSVGKGANYGYTF. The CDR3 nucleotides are TGCAGCGTTGGAAAGGGTGCTAACTATGGCTACACCTTC.

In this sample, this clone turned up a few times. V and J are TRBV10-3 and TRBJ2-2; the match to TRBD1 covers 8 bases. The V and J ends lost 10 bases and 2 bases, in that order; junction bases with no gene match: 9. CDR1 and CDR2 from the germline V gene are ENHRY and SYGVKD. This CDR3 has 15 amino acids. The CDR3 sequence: CATRNDRGNTGELFF. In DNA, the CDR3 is TGTGCCACCCGAAACGACAGGGGCAACACCGGGGAGCTGTTTTTT.

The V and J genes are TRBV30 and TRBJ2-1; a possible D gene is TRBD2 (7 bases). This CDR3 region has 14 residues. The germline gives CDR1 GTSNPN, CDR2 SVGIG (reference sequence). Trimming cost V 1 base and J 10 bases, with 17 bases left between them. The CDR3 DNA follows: TGTGCCTGGAGTGCCGCGGGGGCCGGAGGGGAGCAGTTCTTC. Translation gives CAWSAAGAGGEQFF. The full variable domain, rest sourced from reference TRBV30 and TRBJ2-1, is SQTIHQWPATLVQPVGSPLSLECTVEGTSNPNLYWYRQAAGRGLQLLFYSVGIGQISSEVPQNLSASRPQDRQFILSSKKLLLSDSGFYLCAWSAAGAGGEQFFGPGTRLTVL.

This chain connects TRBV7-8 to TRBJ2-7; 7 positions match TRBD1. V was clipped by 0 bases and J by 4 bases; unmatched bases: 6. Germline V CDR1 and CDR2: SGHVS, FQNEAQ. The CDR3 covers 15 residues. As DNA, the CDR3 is TGTGCCAGCAGCTTAGCCTCCGGGACAGTTTACGAGCAGTACTTC. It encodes CASSLASGTVYEQYF.

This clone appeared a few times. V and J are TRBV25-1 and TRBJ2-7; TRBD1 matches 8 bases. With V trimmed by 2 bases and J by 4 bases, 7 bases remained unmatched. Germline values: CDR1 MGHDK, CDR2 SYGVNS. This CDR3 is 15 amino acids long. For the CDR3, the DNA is TGTGCCAGCAGTGAAGGGACAGGCCAAAGATACGAGCAGTACTTC. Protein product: CASSEGTGQRYEQYF.

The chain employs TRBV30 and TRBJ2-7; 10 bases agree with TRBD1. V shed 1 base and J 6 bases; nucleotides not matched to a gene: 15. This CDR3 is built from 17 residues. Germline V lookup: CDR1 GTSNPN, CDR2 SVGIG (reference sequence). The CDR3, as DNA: TGTGCCTGGAGTGCGAACCCGGGACAGGGGTCGCAAAGCGAGCAGTACTTC. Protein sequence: CAWSANPGQGSQSEQYF.

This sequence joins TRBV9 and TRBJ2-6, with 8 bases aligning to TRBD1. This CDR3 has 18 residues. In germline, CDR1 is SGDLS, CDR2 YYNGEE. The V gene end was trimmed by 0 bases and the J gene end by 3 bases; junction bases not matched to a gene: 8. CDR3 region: CASSVAATGAFGANVLTF. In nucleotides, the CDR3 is TGTGCCAGCAGCGTAGCGGCGACAGGGGCGTTTGGGGCCAACGTCCTGACTTTC.